This is a list of T cell receptor beta chains from one sample in a study of blood T cells in healthy people across ages. Via MiXCR, TCRdb re-called the 5' RACE reads, giving one row per CDR3 protein. Of roughly 930,000 distinct CDR3 sequences in the sample, roughly 43% were seen once. The sequenced sample consisted of blood. These receptors were obtained from a man aged 30 to 45 in good health. CDR3s include the opening cysteine and the closing phenylalanine or tryptophan. D genes are given only for firm matches. The size field is filled for only some rows; it gives once, few, many or a size class.

>TRBJ1-5|once|TRBV7-2|.
CASRQPSGGDDQPQHF
TGTGCCAGCAGACAGCCATCGGGGGGGGACGATCAGCCCCAGCATTTT
>TRBJ1-5|.|TRBV28|.
CASTLGGYPLNQPQHF
TGTGCCAGCACTTTAGGGGGTTACCCGCTTAATCAGCCCCAGCATTTT
>TRBJ1-1|.|TRBV7-2|.
CAGNREENTEAFF
TGTGCCGGCAATCGGGAGGAGAACACTGAAGCTTTCTTT
>TRBJ2-7|.|TRBV4-1|TRBD1
CASSQDGTGSFYEQYF
TGCGCCAGCAGCCAAGACGGGACAGGGAGCTTCTACGAGCAGTACTTC
>TRBJ2-3|.|TRBV9|.
CASSVSLELIPQYF
TGTGCCAGCAGCGTAAGTCTTGAGTTGATACCGCAGTATTTT
>TRBJ1-1|.|TRBV30|.
CAWTAGVMGTEAFF
TGTGCCTGGACCGCGGGCGTTATGGGCACTGAAGCTTTCTTT
>TRBJ1-4|.|TRBV4-2|.
CASSQPMAGTNEKLFF
TGTGCCAGCAGCCAACCCATGGCCGGGACTAATGAAAAACTGTTTTTT
>TRBJ2-1|few|TRBV28|TRBD1
CASSLPGGKNEQFF
TGTGCCAGCAGTTTGCCAGGGGGCAAGAATGAGCAGTTCTTC
>TRBJ2-4|.|TRBV20-1|.
CSSVDRVAKNIQYF
TGCAGTTCTGTGGACCGGGTAGCCAAAAACATTCAGTACTTC
>TRBJ2-7|many|TRBV5-1|.
CASSPPSYEQYF
TGTGCCAGCAGCCCGCCCTCCTACGAGCAGTACTTC
>TRBJ2-7|few|TRBV28|.
CASRSITDSYEQYF
TGTGCCAGCAGATCGATTACGGACTCCTACGAGCAGTACTTC
>TRBJ2-7|few|TRBV4-2|.
CASSQADYSYEQYF
TGTGCCAGCAGCCAAGCCGACTACTCCTACGAGCAGTACTTC
>TRBJ2-7|few|TRBV27|TRBD1
CASSLSVTGFSPYEQYF
TGTGCCAGCAGTTTATCTGTGACAGGGTTTTCCCCCTACGAGCAGTACTTC
>TRBJ1-2|.|TRBV27|TRBD1
CASSLRGQGVEGYTF
TGTGCCAGCAGTTTGAGGGGACAGGGTGTCGAGGGCTACACCTTC
>TRBJ2-1|.|TRBV6-5|.
CASNRRAGFPQFF
TGTGCCAGCAACCGGAGGGCGGGGTTCCCACAGTTCTTC
>TRBJ2-7|many|TRBV10-3|TRBD1
CAISARDRGSYEQYF
TGTGCCATCAGCGCCCGGGACAGGGGGTCCTACGAGCAGTACTTC
>TRBJ2-5|.|TRBV25-1|TRBD2
CASSRGSSGGAWETQYF
TGTGCCAGCAGTAGAGGGTCGAGCGGGGGGGCTTGGGAGACCCAGTACTTC
>TRBJ1-1|.|TRBV30|.
CAWTDRPTEAFF
TGTGCCTGGACTGACAGGCCCACTGAAGCTTTCTTT
>TRBJ2-5|.|TRBV4-2|TRBD2
CASSQSLQRGVQETQYF
TGTGCCAGCAGCCAATCATTGCAGCGGGGGGTCCAAGAGACCCAGTACTTC
>TRBJ2-7|.|TRBV7-2|.
CASSRDLTRDEQYF
TGTGCCAGCAGTCGGGATTTAACTCGCGACGAGCAGTACTTC
>TRBJ2-3|few|TRBV6-5|.
CASSYGGGTDTQYF
TGTGCCAGCAGTTACGGCGGGGGCACAGATACGCAGTATTTT
>TRBJ2-1|once|TRBV7-8|.
CASSPLTGGGDLPYNGQFF
TGTGCCAGCAGCCCATTGACCGGGGGCGGGGATCTTCCCTACAATGGGCAGTTCTTC
>TRBJ2-4|.|TRBV12-3/TRBV12-4|.
CASSLDGLAKNIQYF
TGTGCCAGCAGTTTAGATGGCCTAGCCAAAAACATTCAGTACTTC
>TRBJ1-6|few|TRBV3-1|.
CASSQDSIANSPLHF
TGTGCCAGCAGCCAAGATTCAATTGCCAATTCACCCCTCCACTTT
>TRBJ1-1|.|TRBV7-2|.
CASSPTTLLTEAFF
TGTGCCAGCAGCCCAACGACGCTCCTAACTGAAGCTTTCTTT
>TRBJ1-1|few|TRBV20-1|.
CSARAFSRAFF
TGCAGTGCTAGAGCGTTTAGTAGGGCTTTCTTT
>TRBJ1-4|.|TRBV6-1|.
CASSEQGQTNEKLFF
TGTGCCAGCAGTGAACAGGGGCAAACTAATGAAAAACTGTTTTTT
>TRBJ2-1|.|TRBV24-1|.
CATSDLPQSEQFF
TGTGCCACCAGTGATTTGCCACAGAGTGAGCAGTTCTTC
>TRBJ1-1|.|TRBV29-1|TRBD1
CSVDAGGTEAFF
TGCAGCGTTGACGCAGGGGGCACTGAAGCTTTCTTT
>TRBJ1-4|.|TRBV14|.
CASSLAYRSDEKLFF
TGTGCCAGCAGCCTCGCTTACAGGAGCGATGAAAAACTGTTTTTT
>TRBJ2-5|.|TRBV3-1|.
CASSHLLTDSQETQYF
TGTGCCAGCAGCCACCTCTTGACGGACAGCCAAGAGACCCAGTACTTC
>TRBJ2-7|few|TRBV29-1|.
CSVDSRDSYEQYF
TGCAGCGTTGATAGCAGGGACTCCTACGAGCAGTACTTC
>TRBJ2-5|.|TRBV20-1|TRBD2
CSAQAGTTVETQYF
TGCAGTGCCCAAGCCGGGACTACAGTGGAGACCCAGTACTTC
>TRBJ2-5|.|TRBV3-1|TRBD2
CASSQAAGGLKTQYF
TGTGCCAGCAGCCAAGCAGCGGGGGGGCTAAAGACCCAGTACTTC
>TRBJ2-5|.|TRBV4-2|TRBD2
CASSRTAGQETQYF
TGTGCCAGCAGCCGAACAGCGGGGCAAGAGACCCAGTACTTC
>TRBJ2-1|few|TRBV11-1|.
CASSFELLGTGNNEQFF
TGTGCCAGCAGCTTTGAATTACTCGGGACGGGAAACAATGAGCAGTTCTTC
>TRBJ1-6|few|TRBV6-1|TRBD1
CASSETGQNSPLHF
TGTGCCAGCAGTGAGACGGGACAGAATTCACCCCTCCACTTT
>TRBJ2-3|once|TRBV28|.
CASSLGDRTDTQYF
TGTGCCAGCAGCCTAGGGGACCGCACAGATACGCAGTATTTT
>TRBJ2-3|many|TRBV5-1|.
CASSLGGVTDTQYF
TGCGCCAGCAGCTTGGGGGGAGTGACAGATACGCAGTATTTT
>TRBJ2-1|few|TRBV20-1|TRBD2
CSALAGGRSYNEQFF
TGCAGTGCATTAGCGGGGGGGCGATCCTACAATGAGCAGTTCTTC
>TRBJ1-2|.|TRBV28|.
CASSLGGARAYGYTF
TGTGCCAGCAGTTTAGGTGGGGCGCGGGCCTATGGCTACACCTTC
>TRBJ1-1|once|TRBV4-2|.
CASSQDQSSNTEAFF
TGTGCCAGCAGCCAAGATCAAAGTTCGAACACTGAAGCTTTCTTT
>TRBJ2-1|.|TRBV29-1|.
CSVGETDYYNEQFF
TGCAGCGTTGGGGAAACAGACTACTACAATGAGCAGTTCTTC
>TRBJ1-2|.|TRBV3-1|TRBD1
CTSSQGARQGSGYTF
TGTACCAGTAGCCAAGGCGCCAGACAGGGCTCTGGCTACACCTTC
>TRBJ1-5|few|TRBV7-2|.
CASSFSRSNQPQHF
TGTGCCAGCAGCTTTAGTAGATCCAATCAGCCCCAGCATTTT